This entry concerns a single T cell receptor beta chain. Its antigen remains unknown. Original data processing: Out-of-frame sequences were removed, leaving 2 million to 2.5 million distinct TCRbeta sequences. Sequencing used immunoSEQ multiplex PCR; TCRdb keeps in-frame clones, though not all of them. D and trimming were read from the DNA, whereas the V and J calls and clone size are those reported in that table. This sample carries under 80,000 clones, 75% to 85% of them seen once, and the ten largest clones take just over 2.5%. The germline CDR1 and CDR2 sequences are SGHKS and YYEKEE (reference sequence). The CDR3 runs to 15 residues. V lost 2 bases and J 0 bases, leaving 11 bases between the germline ends. The sort gate was single viable CD3+CD4+CD8-CD45RO+ cells for memory CD4+ T cells. Serum IgG to CMV pp150, pp28, p38 and p52 defined serostatus. The data were obtained in a study of memory CD4+ T cells and cytomegalovirus serostatus. Turning to the study itself: Of the healthy Belgian adults, several were CMV seropositive and fewer than 30 seronegative.

The study, taken as a whole, reports: Each of approximately 70 CMV-associated TCRbeta sequences occurred in one to five individuals.

The rearrangement links TRBV5-5 to TRBJ1-2; no firm D call. The sample was memory CD4+ T cells from blood. The TCR originated in an adult in good health and CMV-seropositive. CDR3 loop: CASSLYSTANYGYTF. The CDR3 coding sequence is TGTGCCAGCAGCTTATATTCAACAGCTAACTATGGCTACACCTTC. The full variable domain, with the rest looked up from reference TRBV5-5 and TRBJ1-2, is DAGVTQSPTHLIKTRGQQVTLRCSPISGHKSVSWYQQVLGQGPQFIFQYYEKEERGRGNFPDRFSARQFPNYSSELNVNALLLGDSALYLCASSLYSTANYGYTFGSGTRLTVV.